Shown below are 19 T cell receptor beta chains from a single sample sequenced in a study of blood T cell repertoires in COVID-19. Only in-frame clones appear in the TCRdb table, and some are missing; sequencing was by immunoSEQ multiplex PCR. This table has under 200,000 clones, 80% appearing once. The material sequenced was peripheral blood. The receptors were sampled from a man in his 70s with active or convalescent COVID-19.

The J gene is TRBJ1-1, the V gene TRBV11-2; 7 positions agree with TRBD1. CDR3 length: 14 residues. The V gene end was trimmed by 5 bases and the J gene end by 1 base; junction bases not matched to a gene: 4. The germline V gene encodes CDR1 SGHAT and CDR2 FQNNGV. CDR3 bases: TGTGCCAGCAGCCCCGACAGGGCGAACACTGAAGCTTTCTTT. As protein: CASSPDRANTEAFF. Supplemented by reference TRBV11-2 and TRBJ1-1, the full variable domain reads EAGVAQSPRYKIIEKRQSVAFWCNPISGHATLYWYQQILGQGPKLLIQFQNNGVVDDSQLPKDRFSAERLKGVDSTLKIQPAKLEDSAVYLCASSPDRANTEAFFGQGTRLTVV.

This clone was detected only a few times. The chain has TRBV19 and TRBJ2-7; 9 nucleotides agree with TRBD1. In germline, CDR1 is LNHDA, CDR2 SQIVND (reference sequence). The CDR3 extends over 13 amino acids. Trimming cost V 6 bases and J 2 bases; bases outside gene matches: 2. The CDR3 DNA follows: TGTGCCAGTAGCCGACAGGGGGCCTACGAGCAGTACTTC. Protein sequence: CASSRQGAYEQYF.

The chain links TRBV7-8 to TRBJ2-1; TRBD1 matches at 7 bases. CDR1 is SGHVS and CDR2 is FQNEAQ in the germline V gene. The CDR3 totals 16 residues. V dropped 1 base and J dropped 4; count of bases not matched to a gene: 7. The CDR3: CASSLVPPGQYNEQFF. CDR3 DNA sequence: TGTGCCAGCAGCTTAGTCCCGCCGGGACAGTACAATGAGCAGTTCTTC.

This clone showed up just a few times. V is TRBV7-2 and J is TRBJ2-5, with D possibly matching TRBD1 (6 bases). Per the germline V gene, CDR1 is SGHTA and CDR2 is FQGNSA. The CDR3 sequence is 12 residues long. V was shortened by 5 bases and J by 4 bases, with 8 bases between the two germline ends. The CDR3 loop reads CASSRGRETQYF. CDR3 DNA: TGTGCCAGCAGCAGGGGGAGAGAGACCCAGTACTTC.

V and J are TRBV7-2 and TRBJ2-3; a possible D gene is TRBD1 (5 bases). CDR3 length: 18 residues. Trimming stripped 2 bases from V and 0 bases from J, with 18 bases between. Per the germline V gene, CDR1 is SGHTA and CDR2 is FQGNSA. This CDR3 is CASSLIRTSLGSTDTQYF. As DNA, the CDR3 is TGTGCCAGCAGCTTAATACGGACAAGCCTCGGGAGCACAGATACGCAGTATTTT.

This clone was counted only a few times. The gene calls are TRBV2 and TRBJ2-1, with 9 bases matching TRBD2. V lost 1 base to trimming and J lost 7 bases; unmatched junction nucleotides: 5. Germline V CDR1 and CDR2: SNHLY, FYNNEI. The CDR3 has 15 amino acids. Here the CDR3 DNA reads TGTGCCAGCAGTGAAGAAGCGGGGGGCTCGAATGAGCAGTTCTTC. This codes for CASSEEAGGSNEQFF.

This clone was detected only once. The CDR3 nucleotides read TGTGCCAGCAGCTTAGGGATTGCGGAGACCCAGTACTTC. This sequence encodes CASSLGIAETQYF. This chain uses TRBV13 with TRBJ2-5, with no clear D. V lost 0 bases and J lost 5, with 7 bases in between. Germline CDR1 reads PRHDT; CDR2 reads FYEKMQ (reference sequence). There are 13 residues in the CDR3.

CDR3 nucleotides: TGCGCCAGCAGTGTTGGGACAGGGGCCGAGGGAGCGAAGCAGTACTTC. It is translated as CASSVGTGAEGAKQYF. The V gene is TRBV10-1, the J gene TRBJ2-7, with TRBD1 matching over 10 bases. After removal of 4 bases from V and 8 bases from J, the junction contained 14 bases not matched to a gene. Germline CDR1 and CDR2: WNHNN and SYGVQD (reference sequence). This CDR3 region has 16 residues.

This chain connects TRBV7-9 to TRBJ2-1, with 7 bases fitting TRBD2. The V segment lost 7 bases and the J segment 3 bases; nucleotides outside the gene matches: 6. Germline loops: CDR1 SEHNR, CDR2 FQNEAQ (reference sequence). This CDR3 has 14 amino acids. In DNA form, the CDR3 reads TGTGCCAGCACCCCGGCTAGCGGCTACAATGAGCAGTTCTTC. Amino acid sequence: CASTPASGYNEQFF.

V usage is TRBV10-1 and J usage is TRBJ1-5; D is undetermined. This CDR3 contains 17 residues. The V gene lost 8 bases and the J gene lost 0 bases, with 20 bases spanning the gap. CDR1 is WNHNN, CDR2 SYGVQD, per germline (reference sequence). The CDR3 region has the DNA TGCGCCAGCCTCGGGTGGATCCACCCCGATAGCAATCAGCCCCAGCATTTT. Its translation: CASLGWIHPDSNQPQHF.

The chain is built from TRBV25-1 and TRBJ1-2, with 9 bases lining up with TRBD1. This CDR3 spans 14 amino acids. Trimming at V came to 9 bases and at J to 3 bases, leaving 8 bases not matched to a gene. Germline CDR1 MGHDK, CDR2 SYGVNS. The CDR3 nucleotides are TGTGCCAGTACAGGGGGCCGCGGGGACTATGGCTACACCTTC. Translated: CASTGGRGDYGYTF.

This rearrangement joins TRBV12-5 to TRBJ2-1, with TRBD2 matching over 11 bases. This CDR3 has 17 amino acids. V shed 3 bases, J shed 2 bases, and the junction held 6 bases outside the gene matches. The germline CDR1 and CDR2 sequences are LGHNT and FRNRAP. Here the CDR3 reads CASGFVAGGPTYNEQFF. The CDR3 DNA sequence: TGTGCTAGTGGTTTCGTAGCGGGGGGGCCGACCTACAATGAGCAGTTCTTC.

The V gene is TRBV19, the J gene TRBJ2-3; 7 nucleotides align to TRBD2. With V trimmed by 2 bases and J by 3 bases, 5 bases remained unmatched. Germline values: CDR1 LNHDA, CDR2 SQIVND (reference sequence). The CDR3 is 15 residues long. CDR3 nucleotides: TGTGCCAGTAGTATAAGGGCGGGGGAAACAGATACGCAGTATTTT. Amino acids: CASSIRAGETDTQYF. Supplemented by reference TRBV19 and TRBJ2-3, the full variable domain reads DGGITQSPKYLFRKEGQNVTLSCEQNLNHDAMYWYRQDPGQGLRLIYYSQIVNDFQKGDIAEGYSVSREKKESFPLTVTSAQKNPTAFYLCASSIRAGETDTQYFGPGTRLTVL.

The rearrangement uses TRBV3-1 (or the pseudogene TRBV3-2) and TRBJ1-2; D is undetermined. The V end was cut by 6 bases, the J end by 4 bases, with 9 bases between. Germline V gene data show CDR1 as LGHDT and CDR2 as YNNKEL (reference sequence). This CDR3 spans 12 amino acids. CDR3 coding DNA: TGTGCCAGCAGTCTCTCCCCCTATGGCTACACCTTC. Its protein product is CASSLSPYGYTF.

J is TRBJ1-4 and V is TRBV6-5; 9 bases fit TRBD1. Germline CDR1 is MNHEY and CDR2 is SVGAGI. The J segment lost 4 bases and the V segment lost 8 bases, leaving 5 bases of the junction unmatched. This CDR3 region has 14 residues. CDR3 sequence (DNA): TGTGCCAGCCGCCGGGACAGGGTTAATGAAAAACTGTTTTTT. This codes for CASRRDRVNEKLFF.

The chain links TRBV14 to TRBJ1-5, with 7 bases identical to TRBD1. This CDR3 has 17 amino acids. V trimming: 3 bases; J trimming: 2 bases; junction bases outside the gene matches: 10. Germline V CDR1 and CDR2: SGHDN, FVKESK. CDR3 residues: CASSQLQGPEGNQPQHF. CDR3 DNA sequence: TGTGCCAGCAGCCAGCTACAGGGGCCCGAGGGCAATCAGCCCCAGCATTTT.

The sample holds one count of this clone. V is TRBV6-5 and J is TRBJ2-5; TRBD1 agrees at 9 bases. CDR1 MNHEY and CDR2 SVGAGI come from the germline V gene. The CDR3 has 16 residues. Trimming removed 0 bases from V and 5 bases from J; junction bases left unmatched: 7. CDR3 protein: CASSYSGTGSGETQYF. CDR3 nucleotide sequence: TGTGCCAGCAGTTACTCCGGGACAGGGTCCGGGGAGACCCAGTACTTC.

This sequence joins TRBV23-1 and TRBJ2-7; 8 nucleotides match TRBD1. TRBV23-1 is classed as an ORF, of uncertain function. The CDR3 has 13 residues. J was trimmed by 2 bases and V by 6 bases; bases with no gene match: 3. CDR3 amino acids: CASRDRVPYEQYF. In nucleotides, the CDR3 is TGCGCCAGCAGGGACAGGGTCCCCTACGAGCAGTACTTC.

In DNA, the CDR3 is TGTGCCAGCAGTTCCACAGGACAGGGGAATCAGCCCCAGCATTTT. It encodes CASSSTGQGNQPQHF. J is TRBJ1-5 and V is TRBV27; 9 positions agree with TRBD1. The junction had 5 bases not matched to a gene; V was cut back by 4 bases and J by 4 bases. Germline V gene sequence: CDR1 MNHEY, CDR2 SMNVEV (reference sequence). This CDR3 contains 15 residues.